This T cell receptor (beta chain) was recorded in a study of shared clonotypes between healthy human individuals (dated by TCRdb to the early 2020s). Broadly, across the study: Three men and a couple of women, aged 18 to 49 years, made up the cohort. For each donor, CD4 naive and CD4 memory were each given three plates, CD8 naive was given two plates, and CD8 memory was given one plate. To estimate repertoire size and how much clonotype sharing occurs between individuals, the study deeply sequenced the blood TCR repertoires of about 5 healthy adults. To increase sequencing depth and limit assay-specific biases, TCR repertoire library preparation and sequencing were carried out by different laboratories using diverse techniques. Each donor's leukapheresis produced roughly between roughly 0.85 and 9.5 billion PBMCs.

Study-wide findings and limitations: Based on pairwise subsampling, the degree of clonotype sharing among donors was expected to be affected by sequencing depth. Clonotypes shared by all four sorted-subset donors showed higher generation probabilities than non-shared clonotypes. Because the study included only a small number of donors, the genetic and exposure-history diversity represented was limited. Sharing across a few donors was observed for 4.5% to 6.5% of naive CD4, under 4% of naive CD8, 2% to 2.5% of memory CD4, and roughly 0.4% of memory CD8 clonotypes. Incomplete sequencing was indicated by rarefaction of sorted-subset datasets, despite the large sequencing depth. Estimated clonotype richness was generally larger for naive than for memory subsets. Sampling was restricted to blood, and TCR repertoires in tissue are likely to differ from TCR repertoires in blood.

Points on this clone: What this receptor recognizes is not known. No qualities accompany the bases; no much larger clone lies one base away.

Healthy HIV-negative adults with no recently reported acute infections or vaccinations were included as donors. Every donor was a Caucasian adult living in Nashville, Tennessee, USA. CD4+ T cells were enriched by magnetic negative selection; naive cells were then positively selected on CD45RA, and the negative fraction formed the memory subset. After blood collection by leukapheresis, PBMCs were isolated using Ficoll-Histopaque density gradient centrifugation and then cryopreserved in the vapor phase of liquid nitrogen. Analytical flow cytometry was used to check the purity and quantity of each magnetically sorted T cell population. Genomic DNA was isolated from each sorted fraction and quantified by UV absorbance on a Nanodrop 2000c. The V and J ends are trimmed by 6 bases and 1 base, leaving 7 bases between them. From a lookup of the germline V gene, CDR1 and CDR2 are MNHEY and SVGAGI. The CDR3 covers 13 residues, taking in both the cysteine and the phenylalanine. CDR3 DNA only is kept here, 39 bases in frame from base 1.

Using the deep immunoSEQ assay, TCR CDR3 regions were amplified from genomic DNA by multiplex PCR. Extracted genomic DNA from each cell subset was spread evenly across all wells of several immunoSEQ 96-well plates, with each plate serving as a replicate. For sorted subsets, 200 to 250 ng of genomic DNA, equivalent to roughly 30,000 T cell genomes, went into each replicate PCR. Purified libraries were quantified with a Qubit 3.0 fluorometer, sized on a Bioanalyzer 2100, and re-quantified with the KAPA Library Quantification kit. Every immunoSEQ 96-well plate was sequenced on a dedicated single-read 150-cycle Illumina NextSeq 550 flow cell. Per the authors' processing: Because only junctional sequences without quality scores were contained in the immunoSEQ output, filtering matching that applied to full-length reads could not be performed. To assign V/J genes and CDR3, sequences were annotated using PyIR, a Python wrapper for IgBLAST v1.9, with IMGT germline references. Any read was removed if the V/J assignment was weak (E-value above 1e-6), the CDR3 was missing, or the read contained stop codons, out-of-frame junctions, or ambiguous translated residues. A V3J clonotype was defined by an identical inferred V gene, J gene, and CDR3 amino acid sequence. Percentage overlap between repertoires was calculated by dividing the number of shared unique clonotypes by the size of the smaller repertoire. Richness of each repertoire was evaluated using RTK rarefaction, the Chao1 estimator, and Recon v2.1 estimates of unobserved clonotypes. Generation probabilities for all TCRbeta clonotypes obtained by the gDNA method from a handful of donors were computed using OLGA. As stored in TCRdb, this immuneACCESS dataset retains in-frame rearrangements with V and J assigned. A fraction of the clones does not appear; measured against another copy, unresolved V genes explain less than half of the discrepancy, and the remainder lacks a known reason. V, J and clone size were drawn from that table, and D and trimming were deduced from the DNA. This sample has around 980,000 clones in its table, and around 82% of those were observed once. The ten largest clones add up to 0.55% to 0.7% of the sample.

This receptor chain uses TRBV6-5 and TRBJ1-3; confidence is insufficient to name the D gene. This TCR came from a young man in good health. Some clones in this sample may be carry-over from other donors' samples. Sequencing was carried out using memory CD4+ T cells from PBMCs. Interpreted using the paper, the cell subset or site label stands for: CD45RA-negative fraction. The CDR3 has the sequence CASSFISGNTIYF. The nucleotide sequence is TGTGCCAGCAGCTTTATTTCTGGAAACACCATATATTTT.